What follows are 26 T cell receptor beta chains derived from one specimen sequenced in a study of CD8 T cells in Susac syndrome. When the RNA was reverse transcribed, random hexamers were used with an input of 0.5 to 1 ug. TCRdb passed the immunoSEQ multiplex PCR reads through MiXCR, listing each CDR3 protein once. The repertoire holds fewer than 60,000 distinct CDR3 sequences, with roughly 94% as singletons. The specimen sequenced was CD8+ T cells from PBMCs. These receptors were obtained from a human donor with Susac syndrome.

This chain connects TRBV7-9 to TRBJ1-5; D is unclear. V was trimmed by 1 base and J by 0 bases, leaving 10 bases between them. The CDR3 sequence is 16 residues long. Germline V gene lookup returns CDR1 SEHNR and CDR2 FQNEAQ (reference sequence). CDR3 protein: CASSLGGWDSNQPQHF. CDR3 coding DNA: TGTGCCAGCAGCTTAGGTGGCTGGGATAGCAATCAGCCCCAGCATTTT.

The rearrangement uses TRBV9 and TRBJ2-3, with D perhaps given as TRBD1 or TRBD2 (5 bases each). V was clipped by 2 bases and J by 1 base, with 8 bases between them. The CDR3 is 14 residues long. Germline V gene sequence: CDR1 SGDLS, CDR2 YYNGEE. This chain's CDR3 is CASSVGTRTDTQYF. Written as DNA, the CDR3 is TGTGCCAGCAGCGTCGGGACCCGCACAGATACGCAGTATTTT.

The rearrangement links TRBV3-1 to TRBJ1-2, with 8 nucleotides matching TRBD1. The CDR3 loop spans 14 amino acids. The V and J ends lost 4 bases and 4 bases, in that order; junction bases with no gene match: 5. Looked up from germline, CDR1 is LGHDT and CDR2 is YNNKEL (reference sequence). CDR3 bases: TGTGCCAGCAGCCCCGGACAGGGCGTCTATGGCTACACCTTC. The encoded protein is CASSPGQGVYGYTF.

This chain links TRBV14 with TRBJ2-7; 9 nucleotides align to TRBD1. V lost 3 bases to trimming and J lost 8 bases; unmatched junction nucleotides: 8. From germline, CDR1 is SGHDN and CDR2 FVKESK. The CDR3 has 14 residues. CDR3 sequence (DNA): TGTGCCAGCAGCCAGTGGGACAGGGAACTTCAGCAGTACTTC. Protein sequence: CASSQWDRELQQYF.

The chain has TRBV29-1 and TRBJ1-2; tentatively, D is TRBD1 (5 bases). CDR3 length equals 13 residues. The germline V gene has CDR1 SQVTM and CDR2 ANQGSEA. V dropped 4 bases and J dropped 4 bases, with 13 bases sitting between them. In DNA form, the CDR3 reads TGCAGCGTTGTATGGTCAGGGCTCTATGGCTACACCTTC. Translated: CSVVWSGLYGYTF.

The chain recombines TRBV4-1 with TRBJ1-2, with D unclear. Trimming stripped 0 bases from V and 4 bases from J, with 12 bases between. Per the germline V gene, CDR1 is MGHRA and CDR2 is YSYEKL. This CDR3 comprises 15 residues. The CDR3 sequence: CASSQEIVSFYGYTF. The CDR3, as DNA: TGCGCCAGCAGCCAAGAAATTGTGAGTTTCTATGGCTACACCTTC.

J is TRBJ1-3 and V is TRBV12-3 or TRBV12-4; D possibly corresponds to TRBD1 (5 bases). Between the trimmed V and J ends, which lost 0 bases and 0 bases, there was a span of 6 bases. This CDR3 is 15 amino acids long. DNA for the CDR3: TGTGCCAGCAGTTTAGCGGGGGTCTCTGGAAACACCATATATTTT. It translates to CASSLAGVSGNTIYF.

The chain couples TRBV20-1 to TRBJ2-4; 9 bases match TRBD2. This CDR3 comprises 17 residues. V trimming: 1 base; J trimming: 1 base; junction bases outside the gene matches: 8. Looked up from germline, CDR1 is DFQATT and CDR2 is SNEGSKA (reference sequence). This CDR3 reads CSARGWVLAGAKNIQYF. CDR3 bases: TGCAGTGCTAGAGGTTGGGTTCTAGCGGGGGCCAAAAACATTCAGTACTTC.

The V gene is TRBV13, the J gene TRBJ2-1; TRBD2 agrees at 10 bases. Germline V gene data show CDR1 as PRHDT and CDR2 as FYEKMQ (reference sequence). V lost 5 bases and J lost 4; bases outside the gene matches: 5. The CDR3 totals 15 residues. This chain's CDR3 is CASSASGGGYNEQFF. CDR3 DNA sequence: TGTGCCAGCAGCGCCAGCGGGGGGGGTTACAATGAGCAGTTCTTC.

The chain employs TRBV15 and TRBJ2-3; tentative D call: TRBD1 (5 bases). The CDR3 covers 16 residues. Trimming left V 2 bases short and J 2 bases short, with 14 bases between. Germline V CDR1 and CDR2: LNHNV, YYDKDF (reference sequence). As DNA, the CDR3 is TGTGCCACCAGCAGAAAGACAGAAAAGTTCACAGATACGCAGTATTTT. Its protein product is CATSRKTEKFTDTQYF.

V gene TRBV9 combines with J gene TRBJ2-1, with D perhaps TRBD1 or TRBD2 (6 bases each). With 3 bases removed from V and 0 bases from J, the gap between germline ends came to 10 bases. Germline CDR1 SGDLS, CDR2 YYNGEE. This CDR3 comprises 15 residues. For the CDR3, the DNA is TGTGCCAGCAGCGGGGGGGCCCCCTCCTACAATGAGCAGTTCTTC. This translates into CASSGGAPSYNEQFF.

This clonotype was picked up a small number of times. The chain links TRBV27 to TRBJ2-7; no reliable D call. Germline V gene lookup returns CDR1 MNHEY and CDR2 SMNVEV (reference sequence). Trimming pared 2 bases from V and 3 bases from J, leaving 8 bases between. The CDR3 totals 13 residues. CDR3 residues: CASSLGRSYEQYF. CDR3 nucleotide sequence: TGTGCCAGCAGTTTAGGCAGAAGCTACGAGCAGTACTTC.

The chain carries TRBV6-5 and TRBJ2-2; D may be TRBD1 or TRBD2 (5 bases each). Germline loops: CDR1 MNHEY, CDR2 SVGAGI. V gave up 8 bases and J gave up 7 bases, with 11 bases separating them. This CDR3 comprises 12 residues. CDR3 nucleotides: TGTGCCAGCGGTCGGGGCGGCGGGGAGCTGTTTTTT. This encodes CASGRGGGELFF.

The gene calls are TRBV4-3 and TRBJ1-1, with D unresolved. Trimming cost V 4 bases and J 1 base, with 10 bases left between them. The CDR3 sequence is 14 residues long. CDR1 and CDR2 (germline): LGHNA, YSLEER. CDR3 region: CASSPDTPNTEAFF. The CDR3 DNA sequence: TGCGCCAGCAGCCCAGACACACCGAACACTGAAGCTTTCTTT.

This clonotype is classed as medium-sized. The chain has TRBV6-1 and TRBJ1-2; TRBD1 matches at 12 bases. From germline, CDR1 is MNHNS and CDR2 SASEGT. The CDR3 loop spans 15 amino acids. Trimming removed 4 bases from V and 8 bases from J; junction bases left unmatched: 8. The chain's CDR3 is CASSAGTGGAGGYTF. CDR3 DNA sequence: TGTGCCAGCAGTGCCGGGACAGGGGGCGCGGGGGGCTACACCTTC.

The chain joins TRBV20-1 to TRBJ2-7, with D perhaps assigned TRBD1 or TRBD2 (6 bases each). V lost 2 bases to trimming and J lost 6 bases, with 14 bases between them. The CDR3 covers 13 residues. The V gene's germline CDR1 is DFQATT and CDR2 SNEGSKA (reference sequence). CDR3 nucleotides: TGCAGTGCTAGACTGGCCCGGGGGCTCGAGCAGTACTTC. This sequence encodes CSARLARGLEQYF.

This chain uses TRBV12-3 or TRBV12-4 with TRBJ1-5; weak D call: TRBD1 (5 bases). V was shortened by 6 bases and J by 0 bases, with 9 bases between the two germline ends. This CDR3 is 14 amino acids long. CDR3 nucleotide sequence: TGTGCCAGCAGCTCGACAGATAGCAATCAGCCCCAGCATTTT. Translating gives CASSSTDSNQPQHF.

V and J are TRBV6-6 and TRBJ1-5; D is ambiguous. Germline assignment: CDR1 MNHNY and CDR2 SVGAGI (reference sequence). The CDR3 is 14 residues long. V shed 0 bases and J shed 7 bases, with 10 bases lying between them. The CDR3 bases are TGTGCCAGCAGTTACTCTGGGGTAGCCCAGCCCCAGCATTTT. Amino acid sequence: CASSYSGVAQPQHF.

The chain employs TRBV12-3 or TRBV12-4 and TRBJ2-3; tentatively, D is TRBD1 (6 bases). Trimming removed 4 bases from V and 4 bases from J, with 12 bases in between. This CDR3 contains 14 residues. The chain's CDR3 is CASSSGGPPDTQYF. The CDR3, as DNA: TGTGCCAGCAGTTCTGGGGGCCCCCCAGATACGCAGTATTTT.

The rearrangement links TRBV20-1 to TRBJ2-7; 12 bases fit TRBD2. Germline V CDR1 and CDR2: DFQATT, SNEGSKA (reference sequence). Trimming removed 5 bases from V and 5 bases from J; junction bases left unmatched: 4. The CDR3 loop spans 13 amino acids. The DNA for the CDR3 is TGCAGTGCTCCCCGACTAGCGGGGGACGAGCAGTACTTC. This sequence encodes CSAPRLAGDEQYF.

The genes are TRBV13 and TRBJ2-3, with a tentative D call TRBD2 (6 bases). Germline V CDR1 and CDR2: PRHDT, FYEKMQ (reference sequence). CDR3 length: 14 amino acids. The V and J ends lost 5 bases and 6 bases respectively, with 15 bases between them. The CDR3 region is CASSRRRAWDTQYF. The CDR3 DNA follows: TGTGCCAGCAGCCGACGGAGGGCGTGGGATACGCAGTATTTT. The full variable domain, rest sourced from reference TRBV13 and TRBJ2-3, is AAGVIQSPRHLIKEKRETATLKCYPIPRHDTVYWYQQGPGQDPQFLISFYEKMQSDKGSIPDRFSAQQFSDYHSELNMSSLELGDSALYFCASSRRRAWDTQYFGPGTRLTVL.

The chain's CDR3 is CSVVLGSNTEAFF. CDR3 bases: TGCAGCGTTGTCCTGGGGTCGAACACTGAAGCTTTCTTT. The chain combines TRBV29-1 with TRBJ1-1; no firm D call. V lost 4 bases and J lost 1, with 10 bases in between. The CDR3 loop spans 13 amino acids. The V gene's germline CDR1 is SQVTM and CDR2 ANQGSEA.

The chain recombines TRBV4-1 with TRBJ1-6, with 7 bases that match TRBD1. The CDR3 runs to 16 residues. With V trimmed by 2 bases and J by 7 bases, 8 bases remained unmatched. Germline CDR1 reads MGHRA; CDR2 reads YSYEKL. The CDR3 loop is CASSQRQGRGNSPLHF. As DNA, the CDR3 is TGCGCCAGCAGCCAACGACAGGGACGGGGAAATTCACCCCTCCACTTT.

The V call is TRBV5-1, the J call TRBJ2-5; 9 nucleotides match TRBD1. This CDR3 is built from 16 residues. Trimming removed 4 bases from V and 5 bases from J; junction bases left unmatched: 12. Germline CDR1 SGHRS, CDR2 YFSETQ. CDR3 sequence: CASSMEGQGVWETQYF. CDR3 nucleotides: TGCGCCAGCAGCATGGAGGGACAGGGCGTTTGGGAGACCCAGTACTTC.

V usage is TRBV13 and J usage is TRBJ2-5; perhaps TRBD2 as D (5 bases). V lost 6 bases and J 3 bases, leaving 8 bases between the germline ends. Germline CDR1 PRHDT, CDR2 FYEKMQ (reference sequence). This CDR3 is 12 amino acids long. The DNA of the CDR3 is TGTGCCAGCAGTCGGGAAGAAGAGACCCAGTACTTC. Protein: CASSREEETQYF.

The V gene is TRBV18, the J gene TRBJ2-5, with D hard to call. Between the trimmed V and J ends, which lost 0 bases and 5 bases, there was a span of 10 bases. The CDR3 has 14 residues. From germline, CDR1 is KGHSH and CDR2 LQKENI. CDR3 DNA sequence: TGTGCCAGCTCACCACCCCTACAAAGGGAGACCCAGTACTTC. Its translation is CASSPPLQRETQYF.